This T cell receptor beta chain was identified during a study of blood T cell repertoires in COVID-19. Overall study context: In each case, the material was cDNA or gDNA derived from T cells, B-cell-depleted T cells, or PBMCs.

V lost 7 bases to trimming and J lost 5 bases, with 14 bases between them. Germline CDR1 is MNHEY and CDR2 is SVGAGI. The CDR3 runs to 13 residues. Measured with immunoSEQ multiplex PCR; TCRdb has only the in-frame clones, and not every one. This table has 140,000 or so clones, about 87% appearing once. The clonotype was recovered from a man aged 55 to 70 who had recovered from COVID-19. The sequenced sample was PBMCs or T cells enriched from blood (not recorded which). This chain connects TRBV6-5 to TRBJ2-5; weak D call: TRBD2 (7 bases). The CDR3 DNA is TGTGCCAGCAACCGGGGGGCGACGGAGACCCAGTACTTC. It codes for CASNRGATETQYF.